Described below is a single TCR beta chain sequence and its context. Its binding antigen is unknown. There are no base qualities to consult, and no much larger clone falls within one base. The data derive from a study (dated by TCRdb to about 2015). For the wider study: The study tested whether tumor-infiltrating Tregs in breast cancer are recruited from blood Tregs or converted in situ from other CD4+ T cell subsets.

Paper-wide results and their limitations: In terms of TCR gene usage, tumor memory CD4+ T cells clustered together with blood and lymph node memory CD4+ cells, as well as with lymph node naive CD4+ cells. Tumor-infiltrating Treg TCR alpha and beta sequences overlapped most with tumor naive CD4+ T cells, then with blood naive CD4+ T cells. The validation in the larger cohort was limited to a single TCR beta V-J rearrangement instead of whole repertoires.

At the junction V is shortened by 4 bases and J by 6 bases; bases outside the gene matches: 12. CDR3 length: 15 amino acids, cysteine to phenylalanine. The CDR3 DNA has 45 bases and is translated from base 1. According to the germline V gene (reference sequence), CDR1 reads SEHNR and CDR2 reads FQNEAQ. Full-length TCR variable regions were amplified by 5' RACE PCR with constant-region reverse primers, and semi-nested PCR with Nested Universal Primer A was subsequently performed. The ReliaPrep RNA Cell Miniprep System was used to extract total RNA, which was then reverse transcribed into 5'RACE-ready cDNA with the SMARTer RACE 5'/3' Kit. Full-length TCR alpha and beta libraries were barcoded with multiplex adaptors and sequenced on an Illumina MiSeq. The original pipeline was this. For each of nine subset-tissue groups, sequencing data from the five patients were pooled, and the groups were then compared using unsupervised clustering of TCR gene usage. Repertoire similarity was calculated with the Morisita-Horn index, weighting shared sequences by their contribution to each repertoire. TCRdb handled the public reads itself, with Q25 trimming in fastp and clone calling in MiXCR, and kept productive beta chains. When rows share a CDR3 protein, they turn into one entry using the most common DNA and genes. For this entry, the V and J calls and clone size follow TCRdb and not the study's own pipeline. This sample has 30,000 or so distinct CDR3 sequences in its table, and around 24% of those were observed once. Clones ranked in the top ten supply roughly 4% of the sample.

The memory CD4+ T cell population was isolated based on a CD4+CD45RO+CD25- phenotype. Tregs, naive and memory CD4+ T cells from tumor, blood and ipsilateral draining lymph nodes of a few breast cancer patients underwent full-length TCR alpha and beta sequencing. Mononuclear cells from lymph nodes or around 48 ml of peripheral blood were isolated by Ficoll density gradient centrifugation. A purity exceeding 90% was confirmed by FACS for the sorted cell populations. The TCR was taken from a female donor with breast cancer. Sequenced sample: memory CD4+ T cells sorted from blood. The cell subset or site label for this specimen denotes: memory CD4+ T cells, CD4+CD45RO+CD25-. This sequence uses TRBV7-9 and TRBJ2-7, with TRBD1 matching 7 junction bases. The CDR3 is CASSSRQGPQTEQYF. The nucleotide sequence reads TGTGCCAGCAGCTCACGACAGGGACCTCAAACCGAGCAGTACTTC.